Listed here is a single T cell receptor (beta chain). The sample belongs to a study of CD8 T cells in Susac syndrome. Random hexamers were used to reverse transcribe about 0.5 to 1 ug of RNA. TCRdb reanalysed the immunoSEQ multiplex PCR reads using MiXCR and keeps one entry per CDR3 protein. Of tens of thousands of distinct CDR3 sequences in the sample, roughly 96% were seen once. The CDR3 length is 12 residues. Trimming took 5 bases from V and 8 from J; bases not matched to a gene: 5. The chain links TRBV12-3 or TRBV12-4 to TRBJ1-2; 7 positions match TRBD1. Sequencing input: CD8+ T cells from PBMCs. This clonotype was sampled from a human donor with Susac syndrome. CDR3 protein: CASSKTGQGYTF. The DNA for the CDR3 is TGTGCCAGCAGTAAGACAGGGCAGGGCTACACCTTC.